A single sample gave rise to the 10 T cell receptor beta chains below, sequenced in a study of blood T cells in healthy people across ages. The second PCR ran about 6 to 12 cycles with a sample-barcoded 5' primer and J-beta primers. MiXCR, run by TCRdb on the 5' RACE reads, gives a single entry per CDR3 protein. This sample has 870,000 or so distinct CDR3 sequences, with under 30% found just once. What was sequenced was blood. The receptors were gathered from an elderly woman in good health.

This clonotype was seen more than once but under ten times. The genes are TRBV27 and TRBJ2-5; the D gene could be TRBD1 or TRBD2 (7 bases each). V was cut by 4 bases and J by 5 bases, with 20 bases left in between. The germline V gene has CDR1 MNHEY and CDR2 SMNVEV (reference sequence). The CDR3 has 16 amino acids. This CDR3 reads CASSSPTSGGGETQYF. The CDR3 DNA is TGTGCCAGCAGTTCCCCTACATCAGGGGGAGGGGAGACCCAGTACTTC.

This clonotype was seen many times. The chain's CDR3 is CASRAGTSGGYEQYF. In DNA form, the CDR3 reads TGTGCCAGCAGAGCTGGGACTAGCGGGGGCTACGAGCAGTACTTC. The V gene is TRBV12-3 or TRBV12-4, the J gene TRBJ2-7; 14 nucleotides match TRBD2. Trimming cost V 6 bases and J 3 bases; bases outside gene matches: 4. CDR3 size: 15 residues.

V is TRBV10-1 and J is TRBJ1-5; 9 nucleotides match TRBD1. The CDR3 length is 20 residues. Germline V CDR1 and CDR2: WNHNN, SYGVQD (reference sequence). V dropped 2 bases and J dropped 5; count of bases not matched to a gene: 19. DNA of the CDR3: TGCGCCAGCAGTGAGCCGAGAGGGACAGGGAAGGGGTATAGGGATCAGCCCCAGCATTTT. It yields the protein CASSEPRGTGKGYRDQPQHF.

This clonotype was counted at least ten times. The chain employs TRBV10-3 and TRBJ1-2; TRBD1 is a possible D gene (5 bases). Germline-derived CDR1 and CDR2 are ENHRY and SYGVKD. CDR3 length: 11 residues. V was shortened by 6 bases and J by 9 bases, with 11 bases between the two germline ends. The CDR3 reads CAISGTSSYTF. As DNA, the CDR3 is TGTGCCATCAGCGGGACTTCAAGCTACACCTTC.

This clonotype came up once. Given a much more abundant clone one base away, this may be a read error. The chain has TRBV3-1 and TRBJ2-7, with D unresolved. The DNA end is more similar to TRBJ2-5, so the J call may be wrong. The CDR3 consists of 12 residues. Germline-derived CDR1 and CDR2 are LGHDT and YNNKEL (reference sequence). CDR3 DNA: TGTGCCAGCAGCCCCTTTGGCGGGACCCAGTACTTC. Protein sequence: CASSPFGGTQYF.

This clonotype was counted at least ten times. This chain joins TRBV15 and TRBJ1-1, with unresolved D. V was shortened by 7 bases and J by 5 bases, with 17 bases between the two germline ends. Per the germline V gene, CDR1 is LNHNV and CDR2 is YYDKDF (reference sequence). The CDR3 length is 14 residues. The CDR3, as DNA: TGTGCCACCACGGCTTGGGGTGGAGGAACTGAAGCTTTCTTT. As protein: CATTAWGGGTEAFF.

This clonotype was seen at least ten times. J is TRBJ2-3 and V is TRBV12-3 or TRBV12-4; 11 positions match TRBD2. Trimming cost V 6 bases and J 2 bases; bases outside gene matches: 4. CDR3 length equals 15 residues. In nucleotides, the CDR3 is TGTGCCAGCAGCTCTAGCGGGGGGTTCACAGATACGCAGTATTTT. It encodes CASSSSGGFTDTQYF.

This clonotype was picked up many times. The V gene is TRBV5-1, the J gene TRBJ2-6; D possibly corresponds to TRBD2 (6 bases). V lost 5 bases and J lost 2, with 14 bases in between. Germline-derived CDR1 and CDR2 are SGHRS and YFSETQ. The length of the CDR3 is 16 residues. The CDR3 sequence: CASRTGVAAGANVLTF. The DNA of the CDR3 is TGCGCCAGCAGGACGGGAGTGGCGGCTGGGGCCAACGTCCTGACTTTC. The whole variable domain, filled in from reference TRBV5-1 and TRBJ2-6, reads KAGVTQTPRYLIKTRGQQVTLSCSPISGHRSVSWYQQTPGQGLQFLFEYFSETQRNKGNFPGRFSGRQFSNSRSEMNVSTLELGDSALYLCASRTGVAAGANVLTFGAGSRLTVL.

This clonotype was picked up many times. The chain's CDR3 is CSARGGSSYNSPLHF. In DNA form, the CDR3 reads TGCAGTGCTAGAGGTGGAAGCTCCTATAATTCACCCCTCCACTTT. V and J are TRBV20-1 and TRBJ1-6; D is unresolved. This CDR3 has 15 residues. Trimming took off 1 base at V and 0 bases at J, with 7 bases between the two ends. In germline, CDR1 is DFQATT, CDR2 SNEGSKA (reference sequence).

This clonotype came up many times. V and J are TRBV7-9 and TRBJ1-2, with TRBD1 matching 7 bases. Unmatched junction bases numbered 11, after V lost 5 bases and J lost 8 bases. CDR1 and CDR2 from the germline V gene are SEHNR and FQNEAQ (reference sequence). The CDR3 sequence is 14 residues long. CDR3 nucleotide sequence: TGTGCCAGCAGCCCTACAGACAGGGTCGAAGGCTACACCTTC. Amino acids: CASSPTDRVEGYTF. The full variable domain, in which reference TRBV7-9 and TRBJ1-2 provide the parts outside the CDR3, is DTGVSQNPRHKITKRGQNVTFRCDPISEHNRLYWYRQTLGQGPEFLTYFQNEAQLEKSRLLSDRFSAERPKGSFSTLEIQRTEQGDSAMYLCASSPTDRVEGYTFGSGTRLTVV.